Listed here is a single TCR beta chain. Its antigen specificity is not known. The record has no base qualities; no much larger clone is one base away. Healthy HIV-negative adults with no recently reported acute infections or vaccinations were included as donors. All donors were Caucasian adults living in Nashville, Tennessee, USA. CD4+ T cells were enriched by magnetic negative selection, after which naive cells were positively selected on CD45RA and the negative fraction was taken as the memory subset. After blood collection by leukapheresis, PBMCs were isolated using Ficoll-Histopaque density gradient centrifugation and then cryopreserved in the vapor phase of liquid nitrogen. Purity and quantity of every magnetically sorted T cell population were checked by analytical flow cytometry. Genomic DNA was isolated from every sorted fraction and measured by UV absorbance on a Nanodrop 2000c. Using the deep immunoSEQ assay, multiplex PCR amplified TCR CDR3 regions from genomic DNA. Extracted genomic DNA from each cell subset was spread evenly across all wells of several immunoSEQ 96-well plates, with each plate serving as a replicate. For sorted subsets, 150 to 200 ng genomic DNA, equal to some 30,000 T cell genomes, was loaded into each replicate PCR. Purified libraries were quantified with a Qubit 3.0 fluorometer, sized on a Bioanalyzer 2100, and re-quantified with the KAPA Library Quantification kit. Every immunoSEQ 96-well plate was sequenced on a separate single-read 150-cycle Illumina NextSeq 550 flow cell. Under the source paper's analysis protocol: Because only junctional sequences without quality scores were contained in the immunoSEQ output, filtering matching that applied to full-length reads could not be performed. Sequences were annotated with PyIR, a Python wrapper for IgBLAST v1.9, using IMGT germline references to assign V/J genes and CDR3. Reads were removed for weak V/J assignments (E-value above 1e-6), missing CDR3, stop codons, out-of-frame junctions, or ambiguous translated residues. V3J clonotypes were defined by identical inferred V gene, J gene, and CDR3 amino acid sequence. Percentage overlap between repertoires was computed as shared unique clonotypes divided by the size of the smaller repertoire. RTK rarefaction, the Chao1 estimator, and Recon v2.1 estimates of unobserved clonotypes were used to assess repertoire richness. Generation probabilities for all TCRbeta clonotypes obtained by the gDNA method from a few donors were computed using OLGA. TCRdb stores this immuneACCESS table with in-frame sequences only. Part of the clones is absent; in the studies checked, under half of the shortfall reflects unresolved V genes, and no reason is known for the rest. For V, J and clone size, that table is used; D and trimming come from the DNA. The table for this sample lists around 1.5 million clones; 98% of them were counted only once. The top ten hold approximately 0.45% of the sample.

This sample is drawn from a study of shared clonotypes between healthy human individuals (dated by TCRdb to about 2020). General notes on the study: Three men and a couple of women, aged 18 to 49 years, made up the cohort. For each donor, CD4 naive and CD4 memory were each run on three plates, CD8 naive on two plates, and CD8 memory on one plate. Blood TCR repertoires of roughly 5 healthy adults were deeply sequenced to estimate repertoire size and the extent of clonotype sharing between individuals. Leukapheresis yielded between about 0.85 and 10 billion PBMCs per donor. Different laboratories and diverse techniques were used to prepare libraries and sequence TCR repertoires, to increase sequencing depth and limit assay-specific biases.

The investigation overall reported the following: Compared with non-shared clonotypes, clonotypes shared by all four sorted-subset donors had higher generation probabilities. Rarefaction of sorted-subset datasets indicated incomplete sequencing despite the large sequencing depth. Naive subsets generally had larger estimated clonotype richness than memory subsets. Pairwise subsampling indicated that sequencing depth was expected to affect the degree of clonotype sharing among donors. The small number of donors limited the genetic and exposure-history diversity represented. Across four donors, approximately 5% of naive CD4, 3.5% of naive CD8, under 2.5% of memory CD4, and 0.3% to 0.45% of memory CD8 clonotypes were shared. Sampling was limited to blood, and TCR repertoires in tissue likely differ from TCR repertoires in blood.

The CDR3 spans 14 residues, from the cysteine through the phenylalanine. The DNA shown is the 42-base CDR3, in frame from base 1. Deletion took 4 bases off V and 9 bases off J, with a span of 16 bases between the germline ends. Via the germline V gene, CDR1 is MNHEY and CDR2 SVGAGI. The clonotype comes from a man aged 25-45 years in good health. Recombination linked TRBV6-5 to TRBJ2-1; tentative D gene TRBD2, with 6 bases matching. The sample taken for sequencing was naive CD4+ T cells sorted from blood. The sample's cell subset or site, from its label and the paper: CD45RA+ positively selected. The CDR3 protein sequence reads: CASSSWTTRGEQFF. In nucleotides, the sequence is TGTGCCAGCAGTTCCTGGACTACACGGGGTGAGCAGTTCTTC.